A selection of T cell receptor beta chains follows, all from one sample in a study of long-term antiretroviral therapy in people with HIV. The assay was immunoSEQ multiplex PCR, and TCRdb's table has in-frame clones only and misses some. This table holds more than 15,000 clones, 91% found once. The sample was unsorted PBMCs, taken 0.3 years after starting antiretroviral therapy. The origin of the receptors is a man aged 55 to 70 with HIV. The CDR3 runs from the conserved cysteine through the conserved F or W. The order of the fields is CDR3 length, clone size, V gene, D gene, J gene, CDR3 DNA, CDR3 protein. A D gene is named only where the DNA matches it firmly. Size tells how often a clone was seen (once, few, many) or the class of an expanded clone, and some rows leave it out.

length: 16; size: few; V: TRBV2; D: -; J: TRBJ2-7; DNA: TGTGCCAGCAGTGAAGGGCCAGCGGGCGGATACTACGAGCAGTACTTC; CDR3: CASSEGPAGGYYEQYF
length: 17; size: -; V: TRBV10-3; D: TRBD2; J: TRBJ2-1; DNA: TGTGCCATCAGTGAGTCGACGGGCAGCGGGACCTACAATGAGCAGTTCTTC; CDR3: CAISESTGSGTYNEQFF
length: 12; size: -; V: TRBV5-4; D: -; J: TRBJ2-3; DNA: TGTGCCAGCAGCTCCAGCACAGATACGCAGTATTTT; CDR3: CASSSSTDTQYF
length: 16; size: -; V: TRBV5-1; D: -; J: TRBJ1-3; DNA: TGCGCCAGCAGCTTCGGGGTATCGAGCTCTGGAAACACCATATATTTT; CDR3: CASSFGVSSSGNTIYF
length: 16; size: -; V: TRBV5-1; D: -; J: TRBJ2-7; DNA: TGCGCCAGCAGCTTGGACCCGCGTGGGATTATCTACGAGCAGTACTTC; CDR3: CASSLDPRGIIYEQYF
length: 14; size: -; V: TRBV7-9; D: TRBD1; J: TRBJ2-5; DNA: TGTGCCAGCAGCCAACAGGGGTCTTCGGAGACCCAGTACTTC; CDR3: CASSQQGSSETQYF
length: 13; size: -; V: TRBV27; D: -; J: TRBJ1-2; DNA: TGTGCCAGCAGTTTAACGGAGAACTATGGCTACACCTTC; CDR3: CASSLTENYGYTF
length: 15; size: -; V: TRBV5-1; D: -; J: TRBJ2-3; DNA: TGCGCCAGCAGCCCCCTGATCCAAACTGGCGGTACGCAGTATTTT; CDR3: CASSPLIQTGGTQYF
length: 14; size: -; V: TRBV5-4; D: -; J: TRBJ1-4; DNA: TGTGCCAGCAGCTTGTCTATTGCTAATGAAAAACTGTTTTTT; CDR3: CASSLSIANEKLFF
length: 13; size: -; V: TRBV7-8; D: -; J: TRBJ1-5; DNA: TGTGCCAGCAGCTTAGAGGTAGCTCAGCCCCAGCATTTT; CDR3: CASSLEVAQPQHF
length: 15; size: -; V: TRBV29-1; D: TRBD1; J: TRBJ1-2; DNA: TGCAGCGTTCTCCCCGGGACAGGGGGCGTCGATGGCTACACCTTC; CDR3: CSVLPGTGGVDGYTF
length: 15; size: -; V: TRBV28; D: -; J: TRBJ2-2; DNA: TGTGCCAGCAGTCCCCGGACAGCGAACACCGGGGAGCTGTTTTTT; CDR3: CASSPRTANTGELFF
length: 18; size: -; V: TRBV5-6; D: TRBD1; J: TRBJ1-2; DNA: TGTGCCAGCAGTGGAAATCGACAGGGGCCTCTTACTAACTATGGCTACACCTTC; CDR3: CASSGNRQGPLTNYGYTF
length: 13; size: -; V: TRBV2; D: -; J: TRBJ1-5; DNA: TGTGCCAGCATGGGCCAGCTCAATCAGCCCCAGCATTTT; CDR3: CASMGQLNQPQHF
length: 15; size: -; V: TRBV30; D: TRBD1; J: TRBJ2-5; DNA: TGTGCCTGGAATAAAAAACAGGGGCTACAAGAGACCCAGTACTTC; CDR3: CAWNKKQGLQETQYF
length: 13; size: -; V: TRBV6-4; D: TRBD1; J: TRBJ1-4; DNA: TGTGCCAGCAGACAGGGGGCCGGTGAAAAACTGTTTTTT; CDR3: CASRQGAGEKLFF
length: 13; size: -; V: TRBV7-2; D: -; J: TRBJ1-1; DNA: TGTGCCAGCAGCTTAGAGATTTTAGGCCGGGCTTTCTTT; CDR3: CASSLEILGRAFF
length: 15; size: -; V: TRBV7-6; D: TRBD1; J: TRBJ1-5; DNA: TGTGCCAGCAGCCTACAGGCAGGGGGAAGGCAGCCCCAGCATTTT; CDR3: CASSLQAGGRQPQHF
length: 14; size: -; V: TRBV5-1; D: -; J: TRBJ2-7; DNA: TGCGCCAGCTCCAAGGGGGGGAACTCCTACGAGCAGTACTTC; CDR3: CASSKGGNSYEQYF
length: 13; size: -; V: TRBV15; D: -; J: TRBJ2-6; DNA: TGTGCCACCACCATGACTGGGGCCAACGTCCTGACTTTC; CDR3: CATTMTGANVLTF
length: 14; size: -; V: TRBV18; D: -; J: TRBJ1-1; DNA: TGTGCCAGCTCTCCGGGAGGCCGTGTCGCTGAAGCTTTCTTT; CDR3: CASSPGGRVAEAFF
length: 17; size: -; V: TRBV4-2; D: -; J: TRBJ2-7; DNA: TGTGCCAGCAGCTTAGCCCCTCCCTCAGGTGGCCTGTACGAGCAGTACTTC; CDR3: CASSLAPPSGGLYEQYF
length: 16; size: -; V: TRBV7-9; D: TRBD2; J: TRBJ2-2; DNA: TGTGCCAGCAGCTGGAGACTAGCGGGGCACACCGGGGAGCTGTTTTTT; CDR3: CASSWRLAGHTGELFF
length: 16; size: -; V: TRBV9; D: -; J: TRBJ1-6; DNA: TGTGCCAGCAGCGTAGCGTCTGCAGTGATAAATTCACCCCTCCACTTT; CDR3: CASSVASAVINSPLHF
length: 14; size: -; V: TRBV28; D: TRBD1; J: TRBJ1-4; DNA: TGTGCCAGCAGTCGAGGGGGCCTAGGTGAAAAACTGTTTTTT; CDR3: CASSRGGLGEKLFF
length: 14; size: -; V: TRBV29-1; D: -; J: TRBJ2-1; DNA: TGCAGCGTTGAAGGGCAGGGCTCCTACAATGAGCAGTTCTTC; CDR3: CSVEGQGSYNEQFF
length: 13; size: -; V: TRBV12-5; D: TRBD1; J: TRBJ1-5; DNA: TGTGCTAGTGGTTGGGACAGGGGGCAGCCCCAGCATTTT; CDR3: CASGWDRGQPQHF
length: 15; size: few; V: TRBV28; D: TRBD1; J: TRBJ2-5; DNA: TGTGCCAGCAGTTTTAAATACAGGGGTGGGAAGACCCAGTACTTC; CDR3: CASSFKYRGGKTQYF
length: 15; size: -; V: TRBV7-9; D: -; J: TRBJ1-2; DNA: TGTGCCAGCAGCTTGGACAGAAGGGTTGACTATGGCTACACCTTC; CDR3: CASSLDRRVDYGYTF
length: 16; size: -; V: TRBV27; D: -; J: TRBJ2-3; DNA: TGTGCCAGCAGTTTATTACAGGGGGGGGGCACAGATACGCAGTATTTT; CDR3: CASSLLQGGGTDTQYF
length: 17; size: -; V: TRBV4-1; D: -; J: TRBJ2-7; DNA: TGCGCCAGCAGCCAAGATGGGATAAATGGGGGGAGATACGAGCAGTACTTC; CDR3: CASSQDGINGGRYEQYF
length: 11; size: -; V: TRBV6-6; D: -; J: TRBJ1-3; DNA: TGTGCCAGTGGATCTGGAAACACCATATATTTT; CDR3: CASGSGNTIYF
length: 17; size: -; V: TRBV7-2; D: TRBD2; J: TRBJ2-5; DNA: TGTGCCAGCAGCTTAGTTCGGTCTAGCGGATACCAAGAGACCCAGTACTTC; CDR3: CASSLVRSSGYQETQYF
length: 15; size: -; V: TRBV11-2; D: -; J: TRBJ2-1; DNA: TGTGCCAGCAGCTTAGATCAAGGCCCCTACAATGAGCAGTTCTTC; CDR3: CASSLDQGPYNEQFF
length: 13; size: -; V: TRBV14; D: -; J: TRBJ2-1; DNA: TGTGCCAGCAGCCTCTTGGGTTACAATGAGCAGTTCTTC; CDR3: CASSLLGYNEQFF
length: 13; size: -; V: TRBV11-2; D: -; J: TRBJ2-7; DNA: TGTGCCATGCGGAGACGGGGAGTAGGGGAGCAGTACTTC; CDR3: CAMRRRGVGEQYF
length: 16; size: -; V: TRBV7-2; D: -; J: TRBJ1-1; DNA: TGTGCCAGCAGCTCGCACTTCAGGGTTCTGAACACTGAAGCTTTCTTT; CDR3: CASSSHFRVLNTEAFF
length: 15; size: -; V: TRBV5-1; D: TRBD2; J: TRBJ2-5; DNA: TGCGCCAGCAGCTTGCGAGCGGGGGGCGGAGAGACCCAGTACTTC; CDR3: CASSLRAGGGETQYF
length: 14; size: -; V: TRBV7-3; D: TRBD1; J: TRBJ2-7; DNA: TGTGCCAGCAGCTTAACGGGACAGACCTACGAGCAGTACTTC; CDR3: CASSLTGQTYEQYF
length: 14; size: -; V: TRBV28; D: -; J: TRBJ2-7; DNA: TGTGCCAGCAGTAAGACAGTCATCTCCTACGAGCAGTACTTC; CDR3: CASSKTVISYEQYF
length: 19; size: -; V: TRBV4-2; D: -; J: TRBJ2-3; DNA: TGTGCCAGCAGCCAAGATTATATTAGTTTGGCGGCTTCCACAGATACGCAGTATTTT; CDR3: CASSQDYISLAASTDTQYF
length: 14; size: -; V: TRBV28; D: -; J: TRBJ1-1; DNA: TGTGCCAGCAGCTTATCATGGACACAGAGGGGAGCTTTCTTT; CDR3: CASSLSWTQRGAFF